Below are 11 T cell receptor beta chains sequenced from a single sample in a study of cytomegalovirus exposure and HLA in healthy donors (dated by TCRdb to about 2017). The library was built by means of the immunoSEQ multiplex PCR assay. A mixture of 60 forward primers for TCR Vbeta segments and 13 reverse primers for TCR Jbeta segments was used in the multiplex PCR. The immuneACCESS repertoire file appears here via TCRdb, limited to in-frame rearrangements. These files lack a portion of the clones; in checked studies, under half of the deficit traces to unresolved V genes, and the cause of the others is not known. Here the sample has over 100,000 clones; just under 70% occur a single time. The ten largest clones represent 4.5% to 5.5% of the sample. Sequenced: PBMCs. The receptors here all came from a woman between 65 and 79 years old in good health and CMV-seropositive.

V and J are TRBV6-1 and TRBJ1-1; D remains unclear. Germline V gives CDR1 MNHNS, CDR2 SASEGT. Deletions cut 6 bases from V and 0 bases from J, with 8 bases between. The CDR3 sequence is 13 residues long. As DNA, the CDR3 is TGTGCCAGCAGGGAGTTTATGAACACTGAAGCTTTCTTT. Translated: CASREFMNTEAFF.

This clone was counted a few times. The V and J genes are TRBV15 and TRBJ1-5; no clear D gene. V was pared by 3 bases and J by 9 bases, with 9 bases between. The CDR3 consists of 12 residues. Per germline, CDR1 LNHNV and CDR2 YYDKDF (reference sequence). CDR3 DNA sequence: TGTGCCACCAGCAGGACTCAGAGGCCCCAGCATTTT. This sequence encodes CATSRTQRPQHF.

The rearrangement links TRBV10-1 to TRBJ1-2, with D unclear. The CDR3 length is 15 residues. V dropped 0 bases and J dropped 0 bases, with 8 bases sitting between them. CDR1 is WNHNN and CDR2 is SYGVQD in the germline V gene (reference sequence). CDR3 sequence reads: CASSESTVPNYGYTF. The CDR3 region has the DNA TGCGCCAGCAGTGAGTCCACAGTACCTAACTATGGCTACACCTTC.

This chain uses TRBV7-8 with TRBJ1-5; TRBD1 matches 8 bases. The germline V gene has CDR1 SGHVS and CDR2 FQNEAQ. V was clipped by 2 bases and J by 6 bases; unmatched bases: 6. The CDR3 consists of 15 residues. CDR3 amino acids: CASSLSRGLGQPQHF. CDR3 sequence (DNA): TGTGCCAGCAGCTTATCCAGGGGGCTGGGTCAGCCCCAGCATTTT.

This clone has just a few counts. The chain has TRBV9 and TRBJ2-1; TRBD2 agrees at 7 bases. The germline CDR1 and CDR2 sequences are SGDLS and YYNGEE. The V segment lost 3 bases and the J segment 4 bases; nucleotides outside the gene matches: 7. The CDR3 has 15 residues. CDR3 nucleotides: TGTGCCAGCAGCGAGCGGGGCGGGTTATACAATGAGCAGTTCTTC. Protein product: CASSERGGLYNEQFF.

The chain is built from TRBV30 and TRBJ1-5; no firm D call. Trimming cost V 5 bases and J 0 bases, with 11 bases left between them. This CDR3 has 14 amino acids. CDR1 and CDR2 from the germline V gene are GTSNPN and SVGIG (reference sequence). The CDR3 sequence: CAWGVAGSNQPQHF. CDR3 nucleotide sequence: TGTGCCTGGGGGGTAGCGGGTAGCAATCAGCCCCAGCATTTT.

The chain has TRBV11-2 and TRBJ2-7; 10 nucleotides align to TRBD1. The V gene end was trimmed by 5 bases and the J gene end by 3 bases; junction bases not matched to a gene: 7. Germline V gene sequence: CDR1 SGHAT, CDR2 FQNNGV. This CDR3 spans 15 amino acids. The CDR3 DNA reads as TGTGCCAGCAGCCTCGCAGGACAGGGGGACTACGAGCAGTACTTC. This sequence encodes CASSLAGQGDYEQYF.

The rearrangement links TRBV29-1 to TRBJ2-7; the match to TRBD2 covers 15 bases. J was trimmed by 2 bases and V by 1 base; bases with no gene match: 0. From germline, CDR1 is SQVTM and CDR2 ANQGSEA. The CDR3 covers 15 residues. The CDR3 reads CSVEGTSGGAYEQYF. DNA for the CDR3: TGCAGCGTTGAAGGGACTAGCGGGGGGGCCTACGAGCAGTACTTC.

The rearrangement joins TRBV12-5 to TRBJ1-2, with 10 bases fitting TRBD1. Germline assignment: CDR1 LGHNT and CDR2 FRNRAP. Trimming cost V 7 bases and J 8 bases; bases outside gene matches: 28. CDR3 size: 20 residues. CDR3 sequence: CASVLIDGFAGQGGMGGYTF. The CDR3 nucleotides read TGTGCTAGTGTTCTAATCGACGGTTTCGCCGGACAGGGGGGGATGGGAGGCTACACCTTC.

The chain joins TRBV5-1 to TRBJ2-3; 11 positions match TRBD2. Germline CDR1 SGHRS, CDR2 YFSETQ. CDR3 length: 15 amino acids. V lost 2 bases and J lost 7; bases outside the gene matches: 6. The CDR3 loop is CASSLSTSGGNTQYF. The CDR3 DNA is TGCGCCAGCAGCTTAAGTACTAGCGGGGGTAATACGCAGTATTTT.

This chain uses TRBV7-2 with TRBJ2-5; possibly TRBD2 for D (5 bases). Germline CDR1 reads SGHTA; CDR2 reads FQGNSA. The CDR3 is 16 amino acids. V was shortened by 0 bases and J by 5 bases, with 16 bases between the two germline ends. The CDR3 coding sequence is TGTGCCAGCAGCTTAGCGCCACTAGTCTCGGGGGAGACCCAGTACTTC. It translates to CASSLAPLVSGETQYF.